This TCR beta chain was identified during a study of T cell repertoires in cytomegalovirus infection. Via MiXCR, TCRdb re-called the reads, giving one row per CDR3 protein. The repertoire holds some 200,000 distinct CDR3 sequences, with about a tenth as singletons. This clonotype has ten or more counts. Sequencing used PBMCs. The TCR was taken from a human donor in good health (CMV status not recorded). Some clones in this sample may be carry-over from other donors' samples.

CDR3: CASRTPRQLDNEQFF. The CDR3 DNA reads TGTGCCAGCAGAACGCCAAGGCAGCTAGACAATGAGCAGTTCTTC. The chain is built from TRBV6-5 and TRBJ2-1, with D uncertain. This CDR3 comprises 15 residues. Trimming shortened V by 6 bases and J by 5 bases, and 17 bases separated the two germline ends. From germline, CDR1 is MNHEY and CDR2 SVGAGI.